The 3 T cell receptor beta chains in this list originate from one sample, sequenced in a study of cytomegalovirus exposure and HLA in healthy donors. The data were produced by immunoSEQ multiplex PCR, yet TCRdb's version contains in-frame clones alone and is incomplete. The sample consists of more than 250,000 clones, around 86% of them appearing once. The source material was PBMCs. The source is a woman younger than 35 in good health and CMV-seronegative.

A single count supports this clone. V gene TRBV18 combines with J gene TRBJ1-2; 8 positions match TRBD1. Germline V gene data show CDR1 as KGHSH and CDR2 as LQKENI. With V trimmed by 2 bases and J by 11 bases, 10 bases remained unmatched. The CDR3 totals 14 residues. The CDR3 nucleotides read TGTGCCAGCTCACCAAGGGACAGGTCCCCAGGTTACACCTTC. Its protein product is CASSPRDRSPGYTF.

The chain joins TRBV18 to TRBJ1-2; 8 bases map to TRBD1. The germline V gene has CDR1 KGHSH and CDR2 LQKENI. Germline trimming cut 6 bases from V and 8 bases from J; bases unmatched to any gene: 14. This CDR3 contains 15 residues. The CDR3 nucleotides are TGTGCCAGCTCGCCTTACATCTCGGACAGGGACGGCTACACCTTC. It encodes CASSPYISDRDGYTF. Looking up the rest from reference TRBV18 and TRBJ1-2 gives the full variable domain: NAGVMQNPRHLVRRRGQEARLRCSPMKGHSHVYWYRQLPEEGLKFMVYLQKENIIDESGMPKERFSAEFPKEGPSILRIQQVVRGDSAAYFCASSPYISDRDGYTFGSGTRLTVV.

The rearrangement uses TRBV7-2 and TRBJ2-2; the match to TRBD1 covers 10 bases. V was pared by 5 bases and J by 1 base, with 13 bases of the junction left unmatched. The CDR3 runs 19 residues. Germline V CDR1 and CDR2: SGHTA, FQGNSA. CDR3 residues: CASSTMMRQGAGNTGELFF. The CDR3, as DNA: TGTGCCAGCAGCACAATGATGCGACAGGGGGCCGGGAACACCGGGGAGCTGTTTTTT.